This T cell receptor beta chain appears in the sequencing data of a study of T cell changes during pregnancy in multiple sclerosis (dated by TCRdb to the late 2010s). Study-wide context: The study looked at changes in the T cell repertoire across pregnancy in women with multiple sclerosis.

This clone was seen once. Its antigen target is currently unknown. Base qualities are not recorded, but no much larger clone differs from it by a single base. Library construction relied on the immunoSEQ multiplex PCR assay. TCRdb holds this immuneACCESS table with in-frame rearrangements only. Some clones are missing; in checked studies, unresolved V genes explain under half, and the rest has no known cause. The sample records some 70,000 clones, about 91% of which are singletons. The ten most abundant clones make up 1.3% to 1.5% of the sample. The CDR3 numbers 18 residues from cysteine through phenylalanine. Just the 54-base CDR3 DNA is kept, in frame starting at base 1. After removal of 4 bases from V and 1 base from J, the junction retains 16 bases not matched to a gene. The CDR1 and CDR2 encoded by the germline V gene are SGHDT and YYEEEE.

The source material was peripheral blood, sampled in the second trimester of pregnancy. In this chain, TRBV5-6 is recombined with TRBJ2-7, and 8 bases in between align with TRBD1. The TCR was taken from a female donor in good health, enrolled as a control in a pregnancy study. The CDR3 protein: CASSPGDRPATGSYEQYF. The DNA reads TGTGCCAGCAGCCCGGGGGACAGGCCGGCGACTGGGTCCTACGAGCAGTACTTC.